This T cell receptor (beta chain) was profiled in a study of CXCR3-negative and CXCR3-positive naive CD8 T cells. General study points: TRB CDR3s were more hydrophobic in CXCR3-positive than in CXCR3-negative naive cells. Naive CXCR3-positive and CXCR3-negative cells shared TRBV-TRBJ usage; memory cells diverged.

The CDR3 totals 15 residues. Germline values: CDR1 SNHLY, CDR2 FYNNEI. Through 5' RACE with UMI labels, the TRB cDNA libraries were prepared. TCRdb reprocessed the 5' RACE reads, keeping one entry per CDR3 protein, no DNA. Here the sample table reports over 70,000 distinct CDR3 sequences. Points on this clonotype: Antigen: not known.

CD45RO-CCR7+CD27+CD95- defined naive CD8+ T cells. This clonotype was sampled from a human donor in good health. Some clones in this sample may be carry-over from other donors' samples. The chain links TRBV2 to TRBJ2-3. The sequencing sample was made of naive CXCR3- CD8+ T cells from blood. The subset denotes: CD45RO-CCR7+CD27+CD95- naive CD8+ T cells lacking CXCR3 (TNR3-). The CDR3 here is CASRKGFEDTDTQYF.